This is a list of T cell receptor beta chains from one sample in a study of shared clonotypes between healthy human individuals. TCRdb's table, derived via immunoSEQ multiplex PCR, lists solely in-frame clones and lacks some. The sample holds roughly 1.4 million clones, approximately 98.5% seen once. The specimen was naive CD4+ T cells sorted from blood. Receptors originate from a man aged 25 to 40 in good health. The CDR3 runs from the conserved cysteine through the conserved F or W. D genes are given only for firm matches. Clone sizes are given selectively: once, few, many, or a class where the clone is expanded.

CASSLLVGGAYEQYF	TGCGCCAGCAGCTTGTTGGTGGGGGGAGCCTACGAGCAGTACTTC	once	15	TRBV5-1	TRBJ2-7	NA
CASSSQGIHEKLFF	TGCGCCAGCAGCTCACAGGGGATCCACGAAAAACTGTTTTTT	NA	14	TRBV5-1	TRBJ1-4	TRBD1
CASSLGQGTRNTIYF	TGTGCCAGCAGCTTGGGACAGGGCACAAGAAACACCATATATTTT	NA	15	TRBV5-4	TRBJ1-3	TRBD1
CATSRVSGTGSHGYTF	TGTGCCACCAGCAGAGTGTCCGGGACAGGGAGTCATGGCTACACCTTC	NA	16	TRBV15	TRBJ1-2	TRBD1
CASSQDYEQYF	TGTGCCAGCAGCCAAGACTACGAGCAGTACTTC	few	11	TRBV14	TRBJ2-7	NA
CASSLVRTSSSRTDTQYF	TGTGCCAGCAGCTTAGTTAGAACTAGCAGTAGTCGCACAGATACGCAGTATTTT	NA	18	TRBV7-2	TRBJ2-3	NA
CASSYSGIETQYF	TGTGCCAGCAGTTACTCGGGGATAGAGACCCAGTACTTC	NA	13	TRBV6-5	TRBJ2-5	NA
CASSLEPGRGNEQFF	TGTGCCAGCAGCTTAGAGCCAGGGAGGGGCAATGAGCAGTTCTTC	once	15	TRBV7-8	TRBJ2-1	TRBD2
CSVGTENQPQHF	TGCAGCGTAGGGACAGAGAATCAGCCCCAGCATTTT	few	12	TRBV29-1	TRBJ1-5	TRBD1
CASSLIGAFSNQPQHF	TGTGCCAGCAGCTTGATCGGCGCGTTTAGCAATCAGCCCCAGCATTTT	NA	16	TRBV5-5	TRBJ1-5	NA
CASSGGGKETQYF	TGTGCCAGCAGTGGAGGGGGGAAAGAGACCCAGTACTTC	NA	13	TRBV2	TRBJ2-5	NA
CASSIVGRDEQYF	TGTGCCAGTAGTATAGTGGGACGGGACGAGCAGTACTTC	NA	13	TRBV19	TRBJ2-7	NA
CASSLGWDRVPDTQYF	TGTGCCAGCAGTTTAGGCTGGGACAGGGTCCCAGATACGCAGTATTTT	once	16	TRBV27	TRBJ2-3	TRBD1
CASSADRDGTGELFF	TGTGCCAGCAGCGCGGACAGGGATGGCACCGGGGAGCTGTTTTTT	NA	15	TRBV5-4	TRBJ2-2	TRBD1
CASSPKGGGIQYF	TGTGCCAGCTCACCAAAGGGAGGTGGCATTCAGTACTTC	NA	13	TRBV18	TRBJ2-4	NA
CASSLEGGQETQYF	TGCGCCAGCAGCTTGGAAGGGGGGCAAGAGACCCAGTACTTC	NA	14	TRBV5-1	TRBJ2-5	NA
CASSLEEQGWTEAFF	TGTGCCAGCAGCCTCGAGGAACAGGGATGGACTGAAGCTTTCTTT	NA	15	TRBV11-1	TRBJ1-1	NA
CASSELNRDGYTF	TGTGCCAGCAGCGAACTAAACAGGGACGGCTACACCTTC	NA	13	TRBV7-8	TRBJ1-2	NA